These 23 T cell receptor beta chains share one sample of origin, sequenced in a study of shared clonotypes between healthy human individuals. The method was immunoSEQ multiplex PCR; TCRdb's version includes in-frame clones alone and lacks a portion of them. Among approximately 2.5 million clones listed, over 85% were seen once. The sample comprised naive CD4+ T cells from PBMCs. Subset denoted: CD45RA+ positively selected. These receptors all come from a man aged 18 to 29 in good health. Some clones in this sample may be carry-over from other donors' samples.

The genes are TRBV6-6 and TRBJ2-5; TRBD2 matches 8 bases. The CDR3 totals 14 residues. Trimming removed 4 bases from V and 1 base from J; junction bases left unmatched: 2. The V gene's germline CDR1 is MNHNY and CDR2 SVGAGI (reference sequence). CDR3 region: CASSSRGGQETQYF. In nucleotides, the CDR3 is TGTGCCAGCAGTTCCCGGGGGGGCCAAGAGACCCAGTACTTC.

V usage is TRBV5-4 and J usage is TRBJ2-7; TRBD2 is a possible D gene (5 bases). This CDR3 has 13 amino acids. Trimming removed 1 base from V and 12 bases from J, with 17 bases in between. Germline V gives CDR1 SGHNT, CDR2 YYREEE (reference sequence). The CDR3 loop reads CASSLPPLAKRYF. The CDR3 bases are TGTGCCAGCAGCTTGCCCCCTCTAGCAAAAAGGTACTTC.

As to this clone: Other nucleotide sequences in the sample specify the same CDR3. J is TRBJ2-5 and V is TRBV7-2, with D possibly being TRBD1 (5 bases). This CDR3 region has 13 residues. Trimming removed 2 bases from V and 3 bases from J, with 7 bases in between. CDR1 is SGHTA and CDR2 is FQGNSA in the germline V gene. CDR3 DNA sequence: TGTGCCAGCAGCTTATCCAGGGAAGAGACCCAGTACTTC. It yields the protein CASSLSREETQYF.

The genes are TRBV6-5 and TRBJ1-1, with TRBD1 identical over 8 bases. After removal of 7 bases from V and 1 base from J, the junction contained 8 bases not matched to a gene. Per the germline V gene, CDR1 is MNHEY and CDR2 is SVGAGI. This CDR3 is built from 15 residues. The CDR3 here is CASNRQGPRNTEAFF. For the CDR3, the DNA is TGTGCCAGCAACCGACAGGGGCCTAGGAACACTGAAGCTTTCTTT.

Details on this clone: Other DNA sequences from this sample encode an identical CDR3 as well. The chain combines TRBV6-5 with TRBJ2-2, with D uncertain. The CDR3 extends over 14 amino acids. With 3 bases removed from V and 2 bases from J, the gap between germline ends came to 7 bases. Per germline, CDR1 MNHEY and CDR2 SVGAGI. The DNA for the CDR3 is TGTGCCAGCAGTTATAACAGAAACACCGGGGAGCTGTTTTTT. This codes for CASSYNRNTGELFF.

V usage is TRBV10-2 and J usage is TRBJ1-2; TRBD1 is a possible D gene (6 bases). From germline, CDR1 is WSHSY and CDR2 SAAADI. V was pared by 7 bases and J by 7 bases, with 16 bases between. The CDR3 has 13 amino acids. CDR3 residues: CASTTDGGLGYTF. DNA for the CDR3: TGCGCCAGCACCACGGACGGGGGGCTTGGCTACACCTTC.

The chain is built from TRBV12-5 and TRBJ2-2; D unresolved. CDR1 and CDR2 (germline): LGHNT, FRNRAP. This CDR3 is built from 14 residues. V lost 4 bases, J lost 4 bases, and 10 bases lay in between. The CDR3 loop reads CASGSGPATGELFF. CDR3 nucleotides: TGTGCTAGTGGTTCGGGTCCGGCCACCGGGGAGCTGTTTTTT.

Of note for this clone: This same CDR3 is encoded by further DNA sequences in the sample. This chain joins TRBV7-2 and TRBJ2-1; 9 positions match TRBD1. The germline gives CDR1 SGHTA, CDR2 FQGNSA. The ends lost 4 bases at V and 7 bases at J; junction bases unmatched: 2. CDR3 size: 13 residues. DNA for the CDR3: TGTGCCAGCAGCTCGGGACAGGGAAATGAGCAGTTCTTC. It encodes CASSSGQGNEQFF.

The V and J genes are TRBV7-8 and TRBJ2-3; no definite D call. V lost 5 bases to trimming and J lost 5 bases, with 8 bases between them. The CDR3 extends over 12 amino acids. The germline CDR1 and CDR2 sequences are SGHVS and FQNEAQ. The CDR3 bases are TGTGCCAGCAGCCAGGTTAGAGATACGCAGTATTTT. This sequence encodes CASSQVRDTQYF.

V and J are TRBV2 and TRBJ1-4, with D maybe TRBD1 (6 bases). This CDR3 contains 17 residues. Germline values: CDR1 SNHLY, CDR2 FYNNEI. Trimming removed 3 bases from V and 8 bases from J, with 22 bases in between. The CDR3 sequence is CASSDLTIRGFNEKLFF. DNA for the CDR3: TGTGCCAGCAGTGATTTAACCATCAGGGGTTTCAACGAAAAACTGTTTTTT.

The CDR3 region is CASGTEKNTEAFF. CDR3 sequence (DNA): TGTGCCAGCGGGACAGAAAAGAACACTGAAGCTTTCTTT. The rearrangement joins TRBV2 to TRBJ1-1; 7 bases match TRBD1. Germline V gives CDR1 SNHLY, CDR2 FYNNEI. The V gene end was trimmed by 8 bases and the J gene end by 1 base; junction bases not matched to a gene: 4. The CDR3 loop spans 13 amino acids.

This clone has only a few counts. DNA of the CDR3: TGTGCCAGCAGTGGACCCACAGGGGGGACTGAAGCTTTCTTT. Its protein product is CASSGPTGGTEAFF. This chain links TRBV25-1 with TRBJ1-1; TRBD1 matches 8 bases. With 4 bases clipped from V and 5 bases from J, the junction kept 6 bases outside the gene matches. The CDR3 spans 14 residues. The germline V gene encodes CDR1 MGHDK and CDR2 SYGVNS.

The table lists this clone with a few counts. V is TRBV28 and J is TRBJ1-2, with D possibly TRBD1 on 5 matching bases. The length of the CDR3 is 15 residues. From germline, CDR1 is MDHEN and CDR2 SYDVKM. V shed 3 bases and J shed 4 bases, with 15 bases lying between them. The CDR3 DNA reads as TGTGCCAGCAGTTTCCCGACAGCCGCGGGCTATGGCTACACCTTC. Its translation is CASSFPTAAGYGYTF.

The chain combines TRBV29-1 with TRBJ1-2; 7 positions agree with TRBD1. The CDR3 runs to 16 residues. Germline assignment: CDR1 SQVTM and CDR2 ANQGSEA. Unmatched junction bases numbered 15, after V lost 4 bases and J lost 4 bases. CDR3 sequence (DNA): TGCAGCGTTGCCCAGGGGGACCATCTCTACCCCTATGGCTACACCTTC. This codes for CSVAQGDHLYPYGYTF.

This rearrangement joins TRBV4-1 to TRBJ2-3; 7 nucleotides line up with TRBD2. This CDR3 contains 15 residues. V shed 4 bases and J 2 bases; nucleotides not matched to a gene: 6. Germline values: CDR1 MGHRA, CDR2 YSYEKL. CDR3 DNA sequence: TGCGCCAGCAGCCGGCGGGAGTCATCCACAGATACGCAGTATTTT. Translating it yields CASSRRESSTDTQYF.

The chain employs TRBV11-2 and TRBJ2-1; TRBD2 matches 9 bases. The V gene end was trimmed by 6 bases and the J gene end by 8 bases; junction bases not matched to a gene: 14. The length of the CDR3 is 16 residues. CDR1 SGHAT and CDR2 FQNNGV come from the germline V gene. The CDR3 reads CASRRDLAGERYEQFF. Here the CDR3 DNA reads TGTGCCAGCAGACGAGATTTAGCGGGAGAACGCTATGAGCAGTTCTTC.

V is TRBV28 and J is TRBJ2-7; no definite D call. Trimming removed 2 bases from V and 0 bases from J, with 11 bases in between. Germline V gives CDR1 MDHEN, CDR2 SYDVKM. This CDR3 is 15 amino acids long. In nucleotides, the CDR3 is TGTGCCAGCAGTTTAACGGGCGCTAGCTCCTACGAGCAGTACTTC. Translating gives CASSLTGASSYEQYF.

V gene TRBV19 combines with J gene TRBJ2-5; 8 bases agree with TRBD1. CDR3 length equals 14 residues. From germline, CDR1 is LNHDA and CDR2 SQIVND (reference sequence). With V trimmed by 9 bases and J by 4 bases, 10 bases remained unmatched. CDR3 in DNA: TGTGCCAGCTCTCGACCCGGGACAGGAGAGACCCAGTACTTC. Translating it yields CASSRPGTGETQYF. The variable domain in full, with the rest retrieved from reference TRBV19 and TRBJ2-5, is DGGITQSPKYLFRKEGQNVTLSCEQNLNHDAMYWYRQDPGQGLRLIYYSQIVNDFQKGDIAEGYSVSREKKESFPLTVTSAQKNPTAFYLCASSRPGTGETQYFGPGTRLLVL.

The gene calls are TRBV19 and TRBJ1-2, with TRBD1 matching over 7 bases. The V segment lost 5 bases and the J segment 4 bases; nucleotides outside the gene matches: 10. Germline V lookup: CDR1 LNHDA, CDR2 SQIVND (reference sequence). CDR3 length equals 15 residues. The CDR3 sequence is CASSSEGQPLYGYTF. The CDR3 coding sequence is TGTGCCAGTAGTTCAGAGGGACAGCCCCTCTATGGCTACACCTTC.

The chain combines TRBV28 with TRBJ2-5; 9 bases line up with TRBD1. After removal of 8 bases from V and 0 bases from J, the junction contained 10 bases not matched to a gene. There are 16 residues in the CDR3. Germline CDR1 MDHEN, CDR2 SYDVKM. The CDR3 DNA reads TGTGCCAGCGGAGGGACAGGGTGGGCGGACCAAGAGACCCAGTACTTC. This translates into CASGGTGWADQETQYF. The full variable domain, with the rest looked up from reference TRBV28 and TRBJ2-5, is DVKVTQSSRYLVKRTGEKVFLECVQDMDHENMFWYRQDPGLGLRLIYFSYDVKMKEKGDIPEGYSVSREKKERFSLILESASTNQTSMYLCASGGTGWADQETQYFGPGTRLLVL.

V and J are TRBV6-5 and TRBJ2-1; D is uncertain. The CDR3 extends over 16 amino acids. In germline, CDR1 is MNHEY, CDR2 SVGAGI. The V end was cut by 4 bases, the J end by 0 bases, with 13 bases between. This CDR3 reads CASSSGMGSSYNEQFF. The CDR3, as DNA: TGTGCCAGCAGTTCGGGCATGGGATCCTCCTACAATGAGCAGTTCTTC.

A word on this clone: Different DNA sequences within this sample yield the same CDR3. The CDR3 DNA is TGTGCCAGCAGTGGGGAGACCCAGTACTTC. This sequence encodes CASSGETQYF. V gene TRBV2 combines with J gene TRBJ2-5; D uncertain. Trimming stripped 4 bases from V and 5 bases from J, with 2 bases between. Germline V lookup: CDR1 SNHLY, CDR2 FYNNEI. This CDR3 has 10 residues.

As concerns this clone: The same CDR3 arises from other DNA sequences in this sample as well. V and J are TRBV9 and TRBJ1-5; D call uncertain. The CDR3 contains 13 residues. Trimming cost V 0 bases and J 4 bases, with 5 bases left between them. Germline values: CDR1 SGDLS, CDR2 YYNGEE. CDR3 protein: CASSVGPNQPQHF. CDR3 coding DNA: TGTGCCAGCAGCGTAGGGCCAAATCAGCCCCAGCATTTT.